This entry lists 10 T cell receptor beta chains sequenced from one sample in a study of beta chain features in type 1 diabetes. The study, taken as a whole, reports: Shorter TCRB CDR3s, moderately but significantly so, marked every one of the four CD4+ subsets in Type 1 diabetes patients.

The authors reverse transcribed all of the isolated RNA, so sequencing captured expressed TCRB transcripts. The assay was immunoSEQ multiplex PCR, and TCRdb's table has in-frame clones only and misses some. The sample has 550,000 to 850,000 clones, around 15% seen once; the top ten hold 0.02% to 0.025%. Their antigens are not known. Sequenced input: naive CD4+ T cells from blood. These receptor sequences come from a man younger than 30 with type 1 diabetes.

This rearrangement joins TRBV13 to TRBJ1-5; D uncertain. Germline CDR1 reads PRHDT; CDR2 reads FYEKMQ (reference sequence). Between the trimmed V and J ends, which lost 4 bases and 3 bases, there was a span of 10 bases. The CDR3 runs 14 residues. The CDR3 sequence is CASSSRGLNQPQHF. The DNA for the CDR3 is TGTGCCAGCAGCTCCCGGGGTCTCAATCAGCCCCAGCATTTT.

With respect to this clone: The sample contains more than one DNA sequence encoding this CDR3. The chain joins TRBV11-2 to TRBJ2-1, with D maybe TRBD2 (5 bases). V was pared by 0 bases and J by 8 bases, with 8 bases between. This CDR3 is built from 13 residues. The germline V gene has CDR1 SGHAT and CDR2 FQNNGV. This CDR3 reads CASSLDRGDEQFF. Here the CDR3 DNA reads TGTGCCAGCAGCTTAGATCGGGGAGATGAGCAGTTCTTC.

This chain joins TRBV5-4 and TRBJ2-7; D remains ambiguous. Trimming shortened V by 4 bases and J by 2 bases, and 13 bases separated the two germline ends. CDR3 length: 14 amino acids. CDR1 is SGHNT and CDR2 is YYREEE in the germline V gene (reference sequence). The CDR3 reads CASSHPQNPYEQYF. As DNA, the CDR3 is TGTGCCAGCAGCCATCCCCAAAACCCCTACGAGCAGTACTTC.

The chain is built from TRBV30 and TRBJ2-3, with 7 bases matching TRBD2. J lost 2 bases, V lost 0 bases, and 2 bases had no gene match. Germline V CDR1 and CDR2: GTSNPN, SVGIG (reference sequence). The CDR3 length is 14 residues. CDR3 nucleotides: TGTGCCTGGAGTGTTGGGGGGGACACAGATACGCAGTATTTT. This codes for CAWSVGGDTDTQYF.

This chain connects TRBV5-1 to TRBJ2-1; TRBD2 agrees at 7 bases. The germline gives CDR1 SGHRS, CDR2 YFSETQ. The CDR3 is made up of 14 amino acids. J lost 5 bases, V lost 1 base, and 3 bases had no gene match. This chain's CDR3 is CASSLWLADNEQFF. The CDR3 DNA is TGCGCCAGCAGCTTGTGGCTAGCGGACAATGAGCAGTTCTTC.

A few counts support this clone. This chain connects TRBV5-1 to TRBJ2-7; 8 bases map to TRBD1. Germline V lookup: CDR1 SGHRS, CDR2 YFSETQ. The CDR3 is 14 amino acids. After removal of 0 bases from V and 6 bases from J, the junction contained 5 bases not matched to a gene. In DNA form, the CDR3 reads TGCGCCAGCAGCTTGGGAGACAGGGGAGGCGAGCAGTACTTC. Encoded protein: CASSLGDRGGEQYF.

There are a few counts of this clone. The J gene is TRBJ2-5, the V gene TRBV10-3; the match to TRBD2 covers 10 bases. The CDR3 spans 16 residues. V trimming: 6 bases; J trimming: 4 bases; junction bases outside the gene matches: 11. Germline lookup yields CDR1 ENHRY and CDR2 SYGVKD. The DNA for the CDR3 is TGTGCCATCAGCAAGGGACTAGCGAAGGGCGGAGAGACCCAGTACTTC. Its translation is CAISKGLAKGGETQYF.

Here the CDR3 reads CASSEDRTGFNNEQFF. For the CDR3, the DNA is TGTGCCAGCAGTGAAGATCGGACAGGGTTTAACAATGAGCAGTTCTTC. The rearrangement links TRBV25-1 to TRBJ2-1; 8 nucleotides match TRBD1. There are 16 residues in the CDR3. With V trimmed by 2 bases and J by 5 bases, 8 bases remained unmatched. CDR1 is MGHDK, CDR2 SYGVNS, per germline.

This clone has more than one count but fewer than ten. The chain carries TRBV27 and TRBJ1-4; 7 nucleotides line up with TRBD1. The germline V gene encodes CDR1 MNHEY and CDR2 SMNVEV (reference sequence). This CDR3 has 15 amino acids. V gave up 5 bases and J gave up 8 bases; unmatched junction bases: 11. The CDR3 nucleotides are TGTGCCAGCAGTCCCCACAGGGGCACGGGGGAAAAACTGTTTTTT. It encodes CASSPHRGTGEKLFF.

The CDR3 protein is CASRQGAYEQYF. The CDR3 region has the DNA TGTGCCAGCAGACAGGGGGCCTACGAGCAGTACTTC. This chain uses TRBV7-9 with TRBJ2-7; 8 bases map to TRBD1. Germline loops: CDR1 SEHNR, CDR2 FQNEAQ (reference sequence). V shed 6 bases and J 2 bases; nucleotides not matched to a gene: 0. The CDR3 runs to 12 residues.